The 21 T cell receptor beta chains listed next were all sequenced from one sample in a study of T cells in severe cutaneous drug reactions. Sequenced patients had Stevens-Johnson syndrome or toxic epidermal necrolysis caused by carbamazepine. Bulk and single-cell libraries used iRepertoire multiplex PCR with TCR subtype-specific primers. TCRdb re-called the multiplex PCR reads; every CDR3 protein appears as one record, without DNA. The ten most abundant clones cover 21% of a sample with 9,500 or so distinct CDR3 sequences. Sequenced input: cells from a skin blister. The receptors here all came from a human donor with Stevens-Johnson syndrome, a severe cutaneous drug reaction.

The V and J genes are TRBV5-1 and TRBJ1-1; TCRdb designates TRBD1, a call that cannot be tested without DNA. The CDR3 extends over 14 amino acids. Per germline, CDR1 SGHRS and CDR2 YFSETQ. CDR3: CASSLEGRGTEAFF.

This chain joins TRBV29-1 and TRBJ2-7. The germline CDR1 and CDR2 sequences are SQVTM and ANQGSEA. The CDR3 contains 13 residues. CDR3: CSARMDAAYEQYF.

This chain links TRBV20-1 with TRBJ2-1; the TCRdb call, TRBD2, lacks DNA for checking. The CDR3 length is 14 residues. Per the germline V gene, CDR1 is DFQATT and CDR2 is SNEGSKA (reference sequence). CDR3 region: CSAWTGRTNNEQFF.

This chain's CDR3 is CSVDGGQAPAGGYTF. This chain joins TRBV29-1 and TRBJ1-2; the TRBD1 assignment by TCRdb is unverifiable without DNA. Germline CDR1 and CDR2: SQVTM and ANQGSEA. The CDR3 contains 15 residues.

The genes are TRBV29-1 and TRBJ1-5; the D gene TCRdb calls, TRBD1, cannot be checked with no DNA. The CDR3 runs 14 residues. Germline V gene lookup returns CDR1 SQVTM and CDR2 ANQGSEA. CDR3: CSVVEGNGGQPQHF.

The chain uses TRBV6-1 and TRBJ2-5; TCRdb's assignment of TRBD1 cannot be checked, as there is no DNA. This CDR3 contains 13 residues. The germline V gene encodes CDR1 MNHNS and CDR2 SASEGT. The CDR3: CASIPQSLETQYF.

V and J are TRBV20-1 and TRBJ2-7; the D call of TRBD1 rests on TCRdb alone, since no DNA is present to check it. The CDR3 sequence is 16 residues long. Germline V lookup: CDR1 DFQATT, CDR2 SNEGSKA (reference sequence). This chain's CDR3 is CSARDSFSDRDHEQYF.

The chain carries TRBV29-1 and TRBJ2-1; TCRdb lists TRBD2, though no DNA is available to test this call. The germline CDR1 and CDR2 sequences are SQVTM and ANQGSEA. This CDR3 has 14 residues. This CDR3 is CSVVPGLGNNEQFF.

The gene calls are TRBV29-1 and TRBJ2-5; checking the TCRdb D call of TRBD1 is not possible without DNA. This CDR3 region has 15 residues. Germline CDR1 is SQVTM and CDR2 is ANQGSEA. The chain's CDR3 is CSVEGRGDYQETQYF.

The genes are TRBV20-1 and TRBJ2-7; the TCRdb call, TRBD2, lacks DNA for checking. CDR1 and CDR2 (germline): DFQATT, SNEGSKA (reference sequence). The CDR3 extends over 14 amino acids. CDR3 amino acids: CSASTGTSTYEQYF.

This clonotype ranks as medium-sized in terms of frequency. This chain links TRBV20-1 with TRBJ2-1; TCRdb outputs TRBD1, but without DNA this stays unchecked. Germline-derived CDR1 and CDR2 are DFQATT and SNEGSKA (reference sequence). The CDR3 covers 14 residues. The CDR3 loop is CSARERDHIRDKFF.

V gene TRBV29-1 combines with J gene TRBJ2-1; TCRdb gives TRBD2 as the D gene, but with no DNA this cannot be confirmed. CDR1 SQVTM and CDR2 ANQGSEA come from the germline V gene. The CDR3 extends over 13 amino acids. The CDR3 loop reads CSVRLAGAGEQFF.

The chain is built from TRBV29-1 and TRBJ1-2; TCRdb's D call, TRBD1, is unchecked because there is no DNA. The CDR3 sequence is 15 residues long. CDR1 and CDR2 from the germline V gene are SQVTM and ANQGSEA. The chain's CDR3 is CSVRPGTGGDYGYTF.

The V gene is TRBV5-1, the J gene TRBJ2-3; no DNA is available, so the TRBD1 call from TCRdb remains unchecked. CDR3 length: 14 amino acids. Germline assignment: CDR1 SGHRS and CDR2 YFSETQ. CDR3 loop: CASSITGGVDTQYF.

This sequence joins TRBV7-2 and TRBJ2-5; TCRdb indicates TRBD1, and absent DNA this call remains unverified. The CDR3 covers 17 residues. From germline, CDR1 is SGHTA and CDR2 FQGNSA. CDR3 protein: CASSVIWTTTTQETQYF.

The chain uses TRBV29-1 and TRBJ2-7; TCRdb lists TRBD2, though no DNA is available to test this call. CDR3 length: 16 amino acids. Germline V gene sequence: CDR1 SQVTM, CDR2 ANQGSEA. The CDR3 protein is CSVAPGLAGVSYEQYF.

The chain employs TRBV20-1 and TRBJ2-1; lacking DNA, the TRBD1 call made by TCRdb goes unchecked. The CDR3 length is 14 residues. CDR1 is DFQATT, CDR2 SNEGSKA, per germline (reference sequence). CDR3 residues: CSANRDLQIHEQFF.

The chain joins TRBV29-1 to TRBJ1-2; no DNA is available, so the TRBD1 call from TCRdb remains unchecked. Germline V gives CDR1 SQVTM, CDR2 ANQGSEA. The CDR3 is 14 amino acids. The CDR3 loop reads CSVEGSRTGYGYTF.

This chain links TRBV7-9 with TRBJ1-1. CDR3 size: 12 residues. From germline, CDR1 is SEHNR and CDR2 FQNEAQ (reference sequence). The CDR3 loop is CASSRMGTEAFF.

The chain carries TRBV29-1 and TRBJ1-6; the TCRdb D gene call, TRBD1, has no DNA to confirm it. Germline-derived CDR1 and CDR2 are SQVTM and ANQGSEA. This CDR3 is 16 amino acids long. The CDR3 sequence is CSVDRPLDRVDSPLHF. Full variable domain (outside the CDR3, taken from reference TRBV29-1 and TRBJ1-6): SAVISQKPSRDICQRGTSLTIQCQVDSQVTMMFWYRQQPGQSLTLIATANQGSEATYESGFVIDKFPISRPNLTFSTLTVSNMSPEDSSIYLCSVDRPLDRVDSPLHFGNGTRLTVT.

The gene calls are TRBV29-1 and TRBJ2-3; TCRdb indicates TRBD2, and absent DNA this call remains unverified. The germline V gene encodes CDR1 SQVTM and CDR2 ANQGSEA. The CDR3 totals 14 residues. This CDR3 reads CSVSPSGGTDTQYF.